Listed below are T cell receptor beta chains from one sample, sequenced in a study of cytomegalovirus exposure and HLA in healthy donors. Only in-frame clones appear in the TCRdb table, and some are missing; sequencing was by immunoSEQ multiplex PCR. Here the sample spans roughly 150,000 clones, approximately 70% being singletons. The sample taken for sequencing was PBMCs. These receptors were obtained from a woman between 18 and 29 years old in good health and CMV-seronegative. Both conserved end residues are part of each CDR3. The D gene is left open where the match is weak. Clone size is given for some rows only: seen once, a few or many times, or a class if the clone is expanded.

j_gene: TRBJ2-7
abundance: -
v_gene: TRBV4-2
d_gene: TRBD1
CDR3aa: CASSQEGQSRKYF
CDR3nt: TGTGCCAGCAGCCAAGAGGGACAGTCGCGGAAGTACTTC

j_gene: TRBJ1-5
abundance: once
v_gene: TRBV25-1
d_gene: -
CDR3aa: CASSDWGQNQPQHF
CDR3nt: TGTGCCAGCAGTGATTGGGGCCAGAATCAGCCCCAGCATTTT

j_gene: TRBJ1-5
abundance: few
v_gene: TRBV5-1
d_gene: TRBD1
CDR3aa: CASSWGQNNQPQHF
CDR3nt: TGCGCCAGCAGCTGGGGACAGAACAATCAGCCCCAGCATTTT

j_gene: TRBJ2-1
abundance: -
v_gene: TRBV5-1
d_gene: -
CDR3aa: CASSLGTDEFF
CDR3nt: TGCGCCAGCAGCCTCGGGACTGACGAGTTCTTC

j_gene: TRBJ1-6
abundance: -
v_gene: TRBV11-2
d_gene: -
CDR3aa: CASSAADRTGKNSPLHF
CDR3nt: TGTGCCAGCAGCGCGGCTGACAGGACGGGGAAAAATTCACCCCTCCACTTT

j_gene: TRBJ2-6
abundance: -
v_gene: TRBV7-6
d_gene: -
CDR3aa: CASSAPPLGAISGANVLTF
CDR3nt: TGTGCCAGCAGCGCACCCCCGCTAGGGGCAATCTCTGGGGCCAACGTCCTGACTTTC

j_gene: TRBJ1-5
abundance: -
v_gene: TRBV28
d_gene: -
CDR3aa: CASTRFEQVGGENQPQHF
CDR3nt: TGTGCCAGCACCAGATTTGAACAGGTGGGGGGGGAGAATCAGCCCCAGCATTTT

j_gene: TRBJ1-5
abundance: -
v_gene: TRBV27
d_gene: -
CDR3aa: CASKLEFGSQPQHF
CDR3nt: TGTGCCAGCAAGTTGGAATTCGGGAGTCAGCCCCAGCATTTT

j_gene: TRBJ1-1
abundance: few
v_gene: TRBV18
d_gene: -
CDR3aa: CASSLGGIMNTEAFF
CDR3nt: TGTGCCAGCTCACTGGGCGGGATTATGAACACTGAAGCTTTCTTT

j_gene: TRBJ1-1
abundance: once
v_gene: TRBV5-4
d_gene: -
CDR3aa: CASRAQGENTEAFF
CDR3nt: TGTGCCAGCAGGGCTCAGGGTGAGAACACTGAAGCTTTCTTT

j_gene: TRBJ1-1
abundance: few
v_gene: TRBV7-2
d_gene: -
CDR3aa: CASAPVMIKTEAFF
CDR3nt: TGTGCCAGCGCCCCGGTTATGATAAAGACTGAAGCTTTCTTT

j_gene: TRBJ1-1
abundance: -
v_gene: TRBV5-6
d_gene: -
CDR3aa: CASSLKVTETFF
CDR3nt: TGTGCCAGCAGCTTAAAAGTCACTGAAACTTTCTTT

j_gene: TRBJ1-1
abundance: -
v_gene: TRBV6-1
d_gene: -
CDR3aa: CASSDRQLYYAIMNTEAFF
CDR3nt: TGTGCCAGCAGTGATCGGCAGTTATACTACGCAATTATGAACACTGAAGCTTTCTTT

j_gene: TRBJ2-2
abundance: few
v_gene: TRBV5-1
d_gene: -
CDR3aa: CASSVGLHTGELFF
CDR3nt: TGCGCCAGCAGCGTAGGACTACACACCGGGGAGCTGTTTTTT

j_gene: TRBJ2-7
abundance: -
v_gene: TRBV5-1
d_gene: TRBD1
CDR3aa: CASSPRDREPEQYF
CDR3nt: TGCGCCAGCAGCCCCAGGGACAGGGAACCCGAGCAGTACTTC

j_gene: TRBJ2-1
abundance: -
v_gene: TRBV4-3
d_gene: -
CDR3aa: CASSQGVARQFF
CDR3nt: TGCGCCAGCAGCCAAGGCGTGGCTAGGCAGTTCTTC

j_gene: TRBJ1-1
abundance: once
v_gene: TRBV30
d_gene: -
CDR3aa: CAWSPGENTEAFF
CDR3nt: TGTGCCTGGAGTCCAGGGGAGAACACTGAAGCTTTCTTT

j_gene: TRBJ1-4
abundance: -
v_gene: TRBV28
d_gene: -
CDR3aa: CASRGGLRKLFF
CDR3nt: TGTGCCAGCAGGGGGGGGTTGCGAAAACTGTTTTTT

j_gene: TRBJ1-5
abundance: -
v_gene: TRBV2
d_gene: -
CDR3aa: CASSVAVGNQPQHF
CDR3nt: TGTGCCAGCAGTGTGGCGGTAGGCAATCAGCCCCAGCATTTT

j_gene: TRBJ1-2
abundance: once
v_gene: TRBV27
d_gene: -
CDR3aa: CASSLRFPQLDGGLYGYTF
CDR3nt: TGTGCCAGCAGTTTACGATTTCCCCAATTAGATGGCGGACTCTATGGCTACACCTTC

j_gene: TRBJ2-7
abundance: -
v_gene: TRBV7-9
d_gene: -
CDR3aa: CASSLRGGGEQYF
CDR3nt: TGTGCCAGCAGCTTAAGGGGTGGCGGCGAGCAGTACTTC

j_gene: TRBJ1-1
abundance: -
v_gene: TRBV5-1
d_gene: -
CDR3aa: CASSLWANTEAFF
CDR3nt: TGCGCCAGCAGCTTGTGGGCTAACACTGAAGCTTTCTTT

j_gene: TRBJ1-1
abundance: -
v_gene: TRBV2
d_gene: -
CDR3aa: CASSDNQGWHTEAFF
CDR3nt: TGTGCCAGCAGTGACAATCAGGGGTGGCACACTGAAGCTTTCTTT

j_gene: TRBJ1-1
abundance: few
v_gene: TRBV13
d_gene: TRBD1
CDR3aa: CASSLPGQGTEAFF
CDR3nt: TGTGCCAGCAGCTTGCCGGGACAGGGCACTGAAGCTTTCTTT

j_gene: TRBJ1-3
abundance: -
v_gene: TRBV12-5
d_gene: -
CDR3aa: CASGLVQSGRNTIYF
CDR3nt: TGTGCTAGTGGTTTGGTACAGTCAGGGAGAAACACCATATATTTT

j_gene: TRBJ1-2
abundance: -
v_gene: TRBV7-8
d_gene: -
CDR3aa: CASSSGGSYGYTF
CDR3nt: TGTGCCAGCAGCTCGGGGGGGAGTTATGGCTACACCTTC

j_gene: TRBJ2-7
abundance: -
v_gene: TRBV18
d_gene: -
CDR3aa: CASSPAAGYEQYF
CDR3nt: TGTGCCAGCTCACCGGCGGCTGGCTACGAGCAGTACTTC

j_gene: TRBJ1-5
abundance: -
v_gene: TRBV6-5
d_gene: TRBD1
CDR3aa: CASSRGQGGNQPQHF
CDR3nt: TGTGCCAGCAGCCGGGGACAGGGGGGCAATCAGCCCCAGCATTTT

j_gene: TRBJ2-2
abundance: -
v_gene: TRBV7-2
d_gene: TRBD2
CDR3aa: CASSLVGGAGELFF
CDR3nt: TGTGCCAGCAGCTTAGTGGGAGGGGCAGGGGAGCTGTTTTTT

j_gene: TRBJ2-2
abundance: -
v_gene: TRBV7-3
d_gene: -
CDR3aa: CASSRRDTGELFF
CDR3nt: TGTGCCAGCAGCCGGCGGGACACCGGGGAGCTGTTTTTT

j_gene: TRBJ2-2
abundance: -
v_gene: TRBV5-4
d_gene: -
CDR3aa: CASSSRVTGELFF
CDR3nt: TGTGCCAGCAGCTCCAGGGTGACCGGGGAGCTGTTTTTT

j_gene: TRBJ1-2
abundance: -
v_gene: TRBV7-9
d_gene: -
CDR3aa: CASSSNRDQGYGYTF
CDR3nt: TGTGCCAGCAGCTCAAACAGGGATCAAGGCTATGGCTACACCTTC

j_gene: TRBJ1-1
abundance: once
v_gene: TRBV6-6
d_gene: -
CDR3aa: CASRMDTNTEAFF
CDR3nt: TGTGCCAGCAGGATGGACACGAACACTGAAGCTTTCTTT